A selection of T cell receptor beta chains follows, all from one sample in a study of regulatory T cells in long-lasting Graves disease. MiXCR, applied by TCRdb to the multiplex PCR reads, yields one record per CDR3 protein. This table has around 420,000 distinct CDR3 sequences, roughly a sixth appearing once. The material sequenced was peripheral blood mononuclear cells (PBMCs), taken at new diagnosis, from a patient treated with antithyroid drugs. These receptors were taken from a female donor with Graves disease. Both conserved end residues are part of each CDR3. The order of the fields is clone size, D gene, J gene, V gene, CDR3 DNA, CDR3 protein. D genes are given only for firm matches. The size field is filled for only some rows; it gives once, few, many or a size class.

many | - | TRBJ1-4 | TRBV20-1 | TGCAGTGCTGCGGACGTGGGGGAAAAACTGTTTTTT | CSAADVGEKLFF
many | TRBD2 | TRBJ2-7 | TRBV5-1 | TGCGCCAGCAGCTTGGGATGGTGGACTAGCGACTCCTACGAGCAGTACTTC | CASSLGWWTSDSYEQYF
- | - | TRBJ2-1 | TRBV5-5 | TGTGCCAGCAGCTTAAAGGGTTTCGATGAGCAGTTCTTC | CASSLKGFDEQFF
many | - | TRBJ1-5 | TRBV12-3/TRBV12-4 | TGTGCCAGCGGAGATCAAAGAGTAGGTCAGCCCCAGCATTTT | CASGDQRVGQPQHF
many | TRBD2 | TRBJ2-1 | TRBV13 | TGTGCCAGCAGCTCACGGGGCGGGAGGTCGTCCTACAATGAGCAGTTCTTC | CASSSRGGRSSYNEQFF
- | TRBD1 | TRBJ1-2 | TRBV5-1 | TGCGCCAGCAGCTTGACCCCAGGGGGTAACTATGGCTACACCTTC | CASSLTPGGNYGYTF
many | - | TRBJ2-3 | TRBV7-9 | TGTGCCAGCAGCTTCGTAGGGGGGCGCACAGATACGCAGTATTTT | CASSFVGGRTDTQYF
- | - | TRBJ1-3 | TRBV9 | TGTGCCAGCAGCGCCTCAGGCATATCTGGAAACACCATATATTTT | CASSASGISGNTIYF
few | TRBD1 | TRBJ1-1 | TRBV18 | TGTGCCAGCACTTGGACAGGGGGGTTCTCTGAAGCTTTCTTT | CASTWTGGFSEAFF
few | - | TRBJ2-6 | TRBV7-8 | TGTGCCAGCAGCTTAGTACGCTGGTCCGGGGCCAACGTCCTGACTTTC | CASSLVRWSGANVLTF
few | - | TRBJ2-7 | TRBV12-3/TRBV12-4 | TGTGCCAGCAGCCCGATGGACCTTCTGAAGTACGAGCAGTACTTC | CASSPMDLLKYEQYF
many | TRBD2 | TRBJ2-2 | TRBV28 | TGTGCCAGCAGTTTATATAGTACTTGGGGACTAGCGGCGAACACCGGGGAGCTGTTTTTT | CASSLYSTWGLAANTGELFF